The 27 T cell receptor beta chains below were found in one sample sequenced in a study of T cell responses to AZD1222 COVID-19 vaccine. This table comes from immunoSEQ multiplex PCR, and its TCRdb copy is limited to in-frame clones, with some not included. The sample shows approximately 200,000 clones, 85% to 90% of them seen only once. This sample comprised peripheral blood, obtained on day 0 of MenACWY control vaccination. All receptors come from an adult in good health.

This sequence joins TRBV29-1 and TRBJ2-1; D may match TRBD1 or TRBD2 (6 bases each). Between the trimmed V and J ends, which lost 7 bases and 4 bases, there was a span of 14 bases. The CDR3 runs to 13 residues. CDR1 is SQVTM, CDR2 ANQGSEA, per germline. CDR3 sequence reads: CSATGRWYNEQFF. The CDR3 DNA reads TGCAGCGCAACAGGGAGGTGGTACAATGAGCAGTTCTTC.

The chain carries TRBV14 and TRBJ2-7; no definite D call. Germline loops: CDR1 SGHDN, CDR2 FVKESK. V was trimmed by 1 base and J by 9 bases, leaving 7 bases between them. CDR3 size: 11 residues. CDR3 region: CASSQGPGQYF. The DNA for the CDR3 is TGTGCCAGCAGCCAAGGCCCAGGGCAGTACTTC. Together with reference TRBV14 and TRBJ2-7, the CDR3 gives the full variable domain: EAGVTQFPSHSVIEKGQTVTLRCDPISGHDNLYWYRRVMGKEIKFLLHFVKESKQDESGMPNNRFLAERTGGTYSTLKVQPAELEDSGVYFCASSQGPGQYFGPGTRLTVT.

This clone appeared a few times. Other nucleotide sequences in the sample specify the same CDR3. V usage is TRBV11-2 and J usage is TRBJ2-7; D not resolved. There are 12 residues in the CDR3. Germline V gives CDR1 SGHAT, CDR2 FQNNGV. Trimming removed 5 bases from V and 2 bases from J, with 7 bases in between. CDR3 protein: CASSLGTYEQYF. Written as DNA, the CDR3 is TGTGCCAGCAGCCTGGGTACCTACGAGCAGTACTTC.

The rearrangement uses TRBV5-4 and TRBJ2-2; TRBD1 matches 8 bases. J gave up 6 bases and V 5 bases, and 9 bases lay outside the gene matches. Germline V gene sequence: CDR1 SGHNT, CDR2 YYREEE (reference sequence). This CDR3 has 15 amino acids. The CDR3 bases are TGTGCCAGCAGTGGGGGGACAGGAAGGCCCGGGGAGCTGTTTTTT. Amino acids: CASSGGTGRPGELFF.

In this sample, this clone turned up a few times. CDR3 nucleotide sequence: TGTGCCAGCAGCTTAGAGGGGGAAAAACTGTTTTTT. The encoded protein is CASSLEGEKLFF. The rearrangement joins TRBV7-2 to TRBJ1-4, with D perhaps TRBD1 (5 bases). This CDR3 region has 12 residues. V was clipped by 1 base and J by 8 bases, with 5 bases between them. The germline V gene encodes CDR1 SGHTA and CDR2 FQGNSA.

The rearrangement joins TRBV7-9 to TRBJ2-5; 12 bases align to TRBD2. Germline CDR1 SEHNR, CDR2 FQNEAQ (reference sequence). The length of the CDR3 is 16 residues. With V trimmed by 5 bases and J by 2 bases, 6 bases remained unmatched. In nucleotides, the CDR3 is TGTGCCAGCAGCCAAGGACTAGCGGGAATTCAAGAGACCCAGTACTTC. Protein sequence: CASSQGLAGIQETQYF.

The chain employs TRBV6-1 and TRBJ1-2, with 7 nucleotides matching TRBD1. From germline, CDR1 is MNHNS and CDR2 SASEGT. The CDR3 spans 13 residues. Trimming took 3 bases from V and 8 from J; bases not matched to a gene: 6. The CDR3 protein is CASSEMTGFGYTF. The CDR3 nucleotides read TGTGCCAGCAGTGAGATGACAGGGTTCGGCTACACCTTC.

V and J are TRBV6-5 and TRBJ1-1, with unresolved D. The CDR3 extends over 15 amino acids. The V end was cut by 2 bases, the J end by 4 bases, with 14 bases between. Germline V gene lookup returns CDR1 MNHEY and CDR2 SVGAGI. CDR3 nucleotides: TGTGCCAGCAGTTACACAGACCGGTTCACCACTGAAGCTTTCTTT. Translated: CASSYTDRFTTEAFF.

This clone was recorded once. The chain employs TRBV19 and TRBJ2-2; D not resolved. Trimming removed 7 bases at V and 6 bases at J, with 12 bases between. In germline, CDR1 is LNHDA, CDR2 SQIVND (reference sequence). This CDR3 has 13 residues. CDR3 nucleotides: TGTGCCAGTACAACCAGCAACCCCGGGGAGCTGTTTTTT. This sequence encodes CASTTSNPGELFF.

CDR3 in DNA: TGTGCCACCAGTGATTCGGTCCTACCTAACACCGGGGAGCTGTTTTTT. This encodes CATSDSVLPNTGELFF. The chain joins TRBV24-1 to TRBJ2-2; D is uncertain. V was pared by 2 bases and J by 2 bases, with 11 bases between. The germline V gene encodes CDR1 KGHDR and CDR2 SFDVKD. The CDR3 extends over 16 amino acids.

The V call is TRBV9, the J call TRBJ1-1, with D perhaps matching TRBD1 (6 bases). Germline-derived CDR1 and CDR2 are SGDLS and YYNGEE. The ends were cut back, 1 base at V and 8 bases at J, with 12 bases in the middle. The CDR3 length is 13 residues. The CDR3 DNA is TGTGCCAGCAGCGTATCACCAGGGGTCGAAGCTTTCTTT. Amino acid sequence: CASSVSPGVEAFF.

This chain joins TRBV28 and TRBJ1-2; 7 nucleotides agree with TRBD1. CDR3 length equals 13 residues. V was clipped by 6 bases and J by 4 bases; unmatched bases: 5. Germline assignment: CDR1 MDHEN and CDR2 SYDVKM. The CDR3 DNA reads TGTGCCAGCAGACCCACAGGGGCCTATGGCTACACCTTC. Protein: CASRPTGAYGYTF.

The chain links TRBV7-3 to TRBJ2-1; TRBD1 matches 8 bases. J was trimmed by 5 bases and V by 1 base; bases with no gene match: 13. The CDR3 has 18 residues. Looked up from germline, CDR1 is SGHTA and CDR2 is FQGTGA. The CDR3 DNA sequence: TGTGCCAGCAGCTTAAACCCCCCCGGGACAGGAGCCCACAATGAGCAGTTCTTC. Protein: CASSLNPPGTGAHNEQFF.

The CDR3 region has the DNA TGCGCCAGCAGCCAAGGTGAAGGCTCTGGAAACACCATATATTTT. Protein sequence: CASSQGEGSGNTIYF. The chain combines TRBV4-1 with TRBJ1-3; no clear D. The germline gives CDR1 MGHRA, CDR2 YSYEKL. V gave up 1 base and J gave up 0 bases, with 7 bases separating them. This CDR3 region has 15 residues.

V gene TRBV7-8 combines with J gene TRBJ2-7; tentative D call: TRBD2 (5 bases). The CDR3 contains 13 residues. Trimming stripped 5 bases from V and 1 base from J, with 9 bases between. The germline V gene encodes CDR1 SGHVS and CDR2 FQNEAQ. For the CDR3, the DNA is TGTGCCAGCAGCCCTAGCAGGTCCTACGAGCAGTACTTC. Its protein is CASSPSRSYEQYF.

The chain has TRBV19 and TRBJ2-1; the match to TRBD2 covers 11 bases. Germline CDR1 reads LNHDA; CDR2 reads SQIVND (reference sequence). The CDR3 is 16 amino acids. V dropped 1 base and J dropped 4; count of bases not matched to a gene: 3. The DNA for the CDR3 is TGTGCCAGTAGTATAGGAAGACTAGCGGGGTACAATGAGCAGTTCTTC. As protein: CASSIGRLAGYNEQFF.

CDR3 sequence (DNA): TGTGCCAGCAGCCCATGGACTAGCGGGCCTAGGCCATACAATGAGCAGTTCTTC. This translates into CASSPWTSGPRPYNEQFF. This rearrangement joins TRBV7-9 to TRBJ2-1, with 11 bases that match TRBD2. Germline CDR1 and CDR2: SEHNR and FQNEAQ (reference sequence). V lost 5 bases and J lost 4; bases outside the gene matches: 13. The CDR3 runs to 18 residues.

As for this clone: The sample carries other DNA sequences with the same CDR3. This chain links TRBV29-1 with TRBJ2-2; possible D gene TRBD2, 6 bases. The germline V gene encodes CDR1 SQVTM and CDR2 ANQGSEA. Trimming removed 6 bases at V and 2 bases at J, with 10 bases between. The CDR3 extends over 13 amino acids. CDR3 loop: CSVRDSNTGELFF. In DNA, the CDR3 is TGCAGCGTCCGGGACTCTAACACCGGGGAGCTGTTTTTT.

CDR3 residues: CASSSGQTDTQYF. The CDR3 nucleotides read TGTGCCAGCAGCTCGGGACAGACAGATACGCAGTATTTT. The gene calls are TRBV7-9 and TRBJ2-3; TRBD1 matches at 7 bases. J lost 3 bases, V lost 4 bases, and 1 base had no gene match. Germline CDR1 reads SEHNR; CDR2 reads FQNEAQ (reference sequence). The CDR3 covers 13 residues.

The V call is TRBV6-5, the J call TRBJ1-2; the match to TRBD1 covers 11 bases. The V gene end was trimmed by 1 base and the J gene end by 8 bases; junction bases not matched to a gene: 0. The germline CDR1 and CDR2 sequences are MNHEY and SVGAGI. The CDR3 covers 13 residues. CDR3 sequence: CASSYWTGGGYTF. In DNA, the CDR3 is TGTGCCAGCAGTTACTGGACAGGGGGCGGCTACACCTTC.

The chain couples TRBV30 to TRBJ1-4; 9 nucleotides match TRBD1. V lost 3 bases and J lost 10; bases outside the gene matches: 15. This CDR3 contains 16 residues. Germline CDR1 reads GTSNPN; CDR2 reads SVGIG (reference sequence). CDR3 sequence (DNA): TGTGCCTGGAGGCCTCCGGGACAGGGCCTCTCCGGAAAACTGTTTTTT. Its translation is CAWRPPGQGLSGKLFF.

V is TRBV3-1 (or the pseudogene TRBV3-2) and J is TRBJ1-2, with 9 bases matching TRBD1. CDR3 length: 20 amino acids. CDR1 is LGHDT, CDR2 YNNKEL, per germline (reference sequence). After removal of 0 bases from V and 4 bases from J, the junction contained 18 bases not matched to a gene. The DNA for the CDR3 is TGTGCCAGCAGCCAAGAATTCGGGACAGGGACCTACGATTCAGCCTATGGCTACACCTTC. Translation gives CASSQEFGTGTYDSAYGYTF.

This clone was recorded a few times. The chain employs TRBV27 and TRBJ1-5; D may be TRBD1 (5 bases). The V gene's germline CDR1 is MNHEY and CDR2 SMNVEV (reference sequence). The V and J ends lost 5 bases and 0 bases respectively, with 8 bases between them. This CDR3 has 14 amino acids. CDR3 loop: CASSARGSNQPQHF. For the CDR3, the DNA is TGTGCCAGCAGTGCGAGGGGTAGCAATCAGCCCCAGCATTTT.

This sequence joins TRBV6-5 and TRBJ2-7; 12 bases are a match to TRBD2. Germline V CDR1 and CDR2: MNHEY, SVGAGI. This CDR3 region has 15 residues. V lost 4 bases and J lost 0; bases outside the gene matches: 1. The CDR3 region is CASSSTSGSSYEQYF. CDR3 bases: TGTGCCAGCAGTTCGACTAGCGGGAGCTCCTACGAGCAGTACTTC.

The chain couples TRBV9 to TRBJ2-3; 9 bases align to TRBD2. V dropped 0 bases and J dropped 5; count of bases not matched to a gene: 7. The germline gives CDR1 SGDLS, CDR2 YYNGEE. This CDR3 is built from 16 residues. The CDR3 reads CASSVGETSGVDTQYF. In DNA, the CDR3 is TGTGCCAGCAGCGTAGGCGAGACTAGCGGTGTAGATACGCAGTATTTT.

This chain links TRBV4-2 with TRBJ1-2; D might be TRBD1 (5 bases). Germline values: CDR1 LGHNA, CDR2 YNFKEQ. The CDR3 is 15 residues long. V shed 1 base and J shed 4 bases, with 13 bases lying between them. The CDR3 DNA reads TGTGCCAGCAGCCAAGGCCGGGAAACAGGCTATGGCTACACCTTC. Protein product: CASSQGRETGYGYTF.

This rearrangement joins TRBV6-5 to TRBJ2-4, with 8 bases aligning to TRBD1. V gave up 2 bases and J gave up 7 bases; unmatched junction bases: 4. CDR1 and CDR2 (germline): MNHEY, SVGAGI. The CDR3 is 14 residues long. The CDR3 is CASSYGQGMNIQYF. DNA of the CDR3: TGTGCCAGCAGTTACGGACAGGGTATGAACATTCAGTACTTC.